The 32 T cell receptor beta chains below were found in one sample sequenced in a study of STAT3 mutations in large granular lymphocyte leukemia (dated by TCRdb to the late 2010s). Library method: the immunoSEQ multiplex PCR assay. Drawn from immuneACCESS, this table holds only the in-frame rearrangements with V and J called that TCRdb kept. Clones are partly lost; checked studies trace under half to an unresolved V gene and leave the rest unexplained. Here the sample has about 12,000 clones; 80% to 90% occur a single time. The ten largest clones add up to less than 15% of the sample. What these receptors recognize is not known. Overall results and qualifications from the work: Every T-LGLL patient showed at least one immunodominant TCRbeta clonotype, and about half showed multiple immunodominant subclonotypes.

Sequenced: PBMCs. These receptor sequences come from a human donor with T large granular lymphocyte leukemia. Some clones in this sample may be carry-over from other donors' samples.

This sequence joins TRBV5-1 and TRBJ1-3; no clear D gene. The CDR3 has 15 residues. V lost 0 bases and J lost 4, with 11 bases in between. Germline CDR1 reads SGHRS; CDR2 reads YFSETQ. CDR3 nucleotide sequence: TGCGCCAGCAGCTTGGAACCCACTGGGGGAAACACCATATATTTT. Translating it yields CASSLEPTGGNTIYF.

The chain couples TRBV5-1 to TRBJ1-1; D gene uncertain. Germline CDR1 SGHRS, CDR2 YFSETQ. V gave up 3 bases and J gave up 0 bases, with 15 bases separating them. This CDR3 comprises 16 residues. Here the CDR3 reads CASSWAQATMNTEAFF. The CDR3 nucleotides read TGCGCCAGCAGCTGGGCTCAGGCTACAATGAACACTGAAGCTTTCTTT. The whole variable domain, remainder taken from reference TRBV5-1 and TRBJ1-1, is KAGVTQTPRYLIKTRGQQVTLSCSPISGHRSVSWYQQTPGQGLQFLFEYFSETQRNKGNFPGRFSGRQFSNSRSEMNVSTLELGDSALYLCASSWAQATMNTEAFFGQGTRLTVV.

A single count supports this clone. The chain uses TRBV7-9 and TRBJ2-3; 8 positions match TRBD2. The CDR3 covers 15 residues. Germline assignment: CDR1 SEHNR and CDR2 FQNEAQ (reference sequence). V shed 5 bases, J shed 6 bases, and the junction held 10 bases outside the gene matches. CDR3 residues: CASSPGPRGGDTQYF. CDR3 nucleotides: TGTGCCAGCAGCCCCGGACCCCGGGGGGGGGATACGCAGTATTTT.

The gene calls are TRBV5-1 and TRBJ2-3; D gene ambiguous. The CDR3 runs 14 residues. The germline gives CDR1 SGHRS, CDR2 YFSETQ. Trimming left V 1 base short and J 2 bases short, with 8 bases between. CDR3 region: CASSLFPTTDTQYF. The CDR3, as DNA: TGCGCCAGCAGCTTGTTCCCGACCACAGATACGCAGTATTTT. Variable domain in full (rest from reference TRBV5-1 and TRBJ2-3): KAGVTQTPRYLIKTRGQQVTLSCSPISGHRSVSWYQQTPGQGLQFLFEYFSETQRNKGNFPGRFSGRQFSNSRSEMNVSTLELGDSALYLCASSLFPTTDTQYFGPGTRLTVL.

The chain recombines TRBV6-5 with TRBJ1-1; D is perhaps TRBD1 (6 bases). With 7 bases removed from V and 9 bases from J, the gap between germline ends came to 21 bases. From germline, CDR1 is MNHEY and CDR2 SVGAGI. The CDR3 is 14 amino acids. The CDR3 region is CASTVSWDTHQAFF. DNA for the CDR3: TGTGCCAGCACCGTCTCTTGGGACACCCATCAAGCTTTCTTT.

J is TRBJ1-1 and V is TRBV2; 8 bases match TRBD1. The CDR3 totals 13 residues. The ends lost 6 bases at V and 2 bases at J; junction bases unmatched: 2. Germline V gives CDR1 SNHLY, CDR2 FYNNEI. The CDR3 nucleotides are TGTGCCAGCAGAGACAGGGGCAACACTGAAGCTTTCTTT. Protein sequence: CASRDRGNTEAFF.

The chain links TRBV7-2 to TRBJ2-1; 8 bases align to TRBD2. V lost 7 bases and J lost 3; bases outside the gene matches: 11. The CDR3 extends over 16 amino acids. Germline CDR1 reads SGHTA; CDR2 reads FQGNSA. CDR3 nucleotides: TGTGCCAGCACCCCGCGGAGGCTAGCGGGCTACAATGAGCAGTTCTTC. Translation: CASTPRRLAGYNEQFF.

The CDR3 sequence: CASSKDWGSQPQHF. In nucleotides, the CDR3 is TGTGCCAGCAGCAAGGACTGGGGCAGTCAGCCCCAGCATTTT. The gene calls are TRBV7-2 and TRBJ1-5; a weak D match, TRBD1 (5 bases). In germline, CDR1 is SGHTA, CDR2 FQGNSA. Trimming removed 5 bases at V and 6 bases at J, with 14 bases between. This CDR3 is built from 14 residues.

The chain combines TRBV28 with TRBJ1-2, with D unresolved. The CDR3 extends over 13 amino acids. The ends were cut back, 7 bases at V and 4 bases at J, with 13 bases in the middle. Germline loops: CDR1 MDHEN, CDR2 SYDVKM. The CDR3 region is CASMGHSAYGYTF. The CDR3 DNA sequence: TGTGCCAGCATGGGTCACAGTGCCTATGGCTACACCTTC.

This clone was counted once. The V and J genes are TRBV4-2 and TRBJ2-7; D is unclear. Germline assignment: CDR1 LGHNA and CDR2 YNFKEQ. This CDR3 region has 14 residues. V was cut by 4 bases and J by 1 base, with 11 bases left in between. CDR3 sequence reads: CASSREERSYEQYF. CDR3 in DNA: TGTGCCAGCAGCCGAGAGGAACGGTCCTACGAGCAGTACTTC.

The chain is built from TRBV9 and TRBJ2-3, with D perhaps given as TRBD1 or TRBD2 (5 bases each). Germline CDR1 reads SGDLS; CDR2 reads YYNGEE. Between the trimmed V and J ends, which lost 4 bases and 5 bases, there was a span of 11 bases. The CDR3 sequence is 13 residues long. CDR3 sequence reads: CASSPPGGDTQYF. Written as DNA, the CDR3 is TGTGCCAGCAGCCCCCCTGGGGGAGATACGCAGTATTTT.

V and J are TRBV7-9 and TRBJ1-3, with D perhaps matching TRBD1 (5 bases). V lost 6 bases, J lost 6 bases, and 9 bases lay in between. The CDR3 consists of 12 residues. Per the germline V gene, CDR1 is SEHNR and CDR2 is FQNEAQ (reference sequence). The CDR3 DNA sequence: TGTGCCAGCAGAGGGGCTTTAAACACCATATATTTT. Translating gives CASRGALNTIYF.

The chain joins TRBV2 to TRBJ2-2; D is possibly TRBD2 (6 bases). With 4 bases removed from V and 1 base from J, the gap between germline ends came to 16 bases. This CDR3 spans 17 amino acids. In germline, CDR1 is SNHLY, CDR2 FYNNEI. DNA for the CDR3: TGTGCCAGCAGTGTCCCACCTGGGACTGTGAACACCGGGGAGCTGTTTTTT. Residues: CASSVPPGTVNTGELFF.

The chain employs TRBV19 and TRBJ1-5; D may be TRBD1 (5 bases). Germline lookup yields CDR1 LNHDA and CDR2 SQIVND (reference sequence). The V and J ends lost 4 bases and 0 bases respectively, with 13 bases between them. CDR3 size: 16 residues. In DNA form, the CDR3 reads TGTGCCAGTAGTACAGGGATAAGTTATAGCAATCAGCCCCAGCATTTT. Amino acids: CASSTGISYSNQPQHF. Variable domain in full (rest from reference TRBV19 and TRBJ1-5): DGGITQSPKYLFRKEGQNVTLSCEQNLNHDAMYWYRQDPGQGLRLIYYSQIVNDFQKGDIAEGYSVSREKKESFPLTVTSAQKNPTAFYLCASSTGISYSNQPQHFGDGTRLSIL.

The chain joins TRBV6-5 to TRBJ2-1; TRBD2 agrees at 7 bases. CDR3 length: 13 amino acids. Germline CDR1 and CDR2: MNHEY and SVGAGI. With 2 bases clipped from V and 11 bases from J, the junction kept 6 bases outside the gene matches. The DNA of the CDR3 is TGTGCCAGCAGTTACCTATGGGAGGGGAAGCAGTTCTTC. Translated: CASSYLWEGKQFF.

In its sample, this clone was seen a few times. V and J are TRBV6-5 and TRBJ1-5; 7 bases are a match to TRBD1. V lost 6 bases to trimming and J lost 0 bases; unmatched junction nucleotides: 5. The CDR3 length is 15 residues. Per the germline V gene, CDR1 is MNHEY and CDR2 is SVGAGI. CDR3 in amino acids: CASRGRQGSNQPQHF. The CDR3 DNA reads as TGTGCCAGCAGGGGGAGACAGGGTAGCAATCAGCCCCAGCATTTT.

The V call is TRBV30, the J call TRBJ2-2; D could derive from TRBD1 or TRBD2 (5 bases each). In germline, CDR1 is GTSNPN, CDR2 SVGIG (reference sequence). This CDR3 comprises 12 residues. V shed 1 base and J shed 6 bases, with 6 bases lying between them. The CDR3 sequence is CAWSGGPGELFF. The CDR3 bases are TGTGCCTGGAGTGGGGGACCCGGGGAGCTGTTTTTT. The complete variable domain, with remaining parts taken from reference TRBV30 and TRBJ2-2, reads SQTIHQWPATLVQPVGSPLSLECTVEGTSNPNLYWYRQAAGRGLQLLFYSVGIGQISSEVPQNLSASRPQDRQFILSSKKLLLSDSGFYLCAWSGGPGELFFGEGSRLTVL.

This chain joins TRBV5-1 and TRBJ1-1; the match to TRBD1 covers 10 bases. CDR3 size: 14 residues. Germline V gives CDR1 SGHRS, CDR2 YFSETQ. With 3 bases clipped from V and 5 bases from J, the junction kept 4 bases outside the gene matches. DNA for the CDR3: TGCGCCAGCAGCTACGGACAGGGGGGGACTGAAGCTTTCTTT. Protein product: CASSYGQGGTEAFF.

This chain joins TRBV7-2 and TRBJ2-2; a possible D gene is TRBD2 (7 bases). Germline CDR1 is SGHTA and CDR2 is FQGNSA. Deletions cut 3 bases from V and 5 bases from J, with 13 bases between. The CDR3 is 15 amino acids. CDR3 protein: CASSFVGRGTGELFF. CDR3 coding DNA: TGTGCCAGCAGCTTCGTGGGGAGGGGGACCGGGGAGCTGTTTTTT. The full variable domain, with the rest looked up from reference TRBV7-2 and TRBJ2-2, is GAGVSQSPSNKVTEKGKDVELRCDPISGHTALYWYRQSLGQGLEFLIYFQGNSAPDKSGLPSDRFSAERTGGSVSTLTIQRTQQEDSAVYLCASSFVGRGTGELFFGEGSRLTVL.

CDR3 DNA: TGTGCCAGCAGTGGCCATGGGAGTGGAGCTAACTATGGCTACACCTTC. This encodes CASSGHGSGANYGYTF. The chain is built from TRBV27 and TRBJ1-2; D remains ambiguous. Looked up from germline, CDR1 is MNHEY and CDR2 is SMNVEV (reference sequence). There are 16 residues in the CDR3. V lost 5 bases to trimming and J lost 0 bases, with 16 bases between them.

V usage is TRBV9 and J usage is TRBJ1-2; the D is unclear. The CDR3 extends over 13 amino acids. CDR1 is SGDLS and CDR2 is YYNGEE in the germline V gene. V was pared by 4 bases and J by 4 bases, with 11 bases between. For the CDR3, the DNA is TGTGCCAGCAGCAGCCTGGAGTTCTATGGCTACACCTTC. Protein: CASSSLEFYGYTF.

The chain carries TRBV2 and TRBJ2-3; the D is unclear. The CDR3 has 12 amino acids. CDR1 SNHLY and CDR2 FYNNEI come from the germline V gene. Between the trimmed V and J ends, which lost 4 bases and 2 bases, there was a span of 4 bases. CDR3 bases: TGTGCCAGCAGTGCCCTCACAGATACGCAGTATTTT. Protein: CASSALTDTQYF.

The chain combines TRBV7-3 with TRBJ2-7; no clear D. The CDR3 totals 13 residues. V lost 1 base, J lost 3 bases, and 7 bases lay in between. Germline CDR1 reads SGHTA; CDR2 reads FQGTGA. The CDR3 sequence: CASSLSPDYEQYF. Written as DNA, the CDR3 is TGTGCCAGCAGCTTAAGTCCAGACTACGAGCAGTACTTC.

The chain is built from TRBV18 and TRBJ1-5, with D uncertain. Germline V gene sequence: CDR1 KGHSH, CDR2 LQKENI. V was clipped by 1 base and J by 0 bases, with 10 bases between them. The CDR3 is made up of 16 amino acids. The CDR3 spells CASSPQTAYSNQPQHF. CDR3 nucleotide sequence: TGTGCCAGCTCACCACAAACAGCTTATAGCAATCAGCCCCAGCATTTT. The complete variable domain, with remaining parts taken from reference TRBV18 and TRBJ1-5, reads NAGVMQNPRHLVRRRGQEARLRCSPMKGHSHVYWYRQLPEEGLKFMVYLQKENIIDESGMPKERFSAEFPKEGPSILRIQQVVRGDSAAYFCASSPQTAYSNQPQHFGDGTRLSIL.

V and J are TRBV27 and TRBJ1-2; D uncertain. V lost 5 bases and J 4 bases, leaving 11 bases between the germline ends. CDR3 length: 13 amino acids. Germline assignment: CDR1 MNHEY and CDR2 SMNVEV (reference sequence). CDR3 sequence (DNA): TGTGCCAGCAGTCCCCGGGCCCTCTATGGCTACACCTTC. It codes for CASSPRALYGYTF.

The chain has TRBV21-1 and TRBJ2-7; the table's TRBD2 call for D was not verified on the DNA. TRBV21-1 is an annotated pseudogene. The CDR3 loop spans 17 amino acids. Here the CDR3 DNA reads TGTGCCAGCAGCAAAGCTGATACTAGCGGCATTACCTACGAGCAGTACTTC. This gives the protein CASSKADTSGITYEQYF.

This chain uses TRBV19 with TRBJ1-5; the D gene is possibly TRBD1 (5 bases). Germline CDR1 and CDR2: LNHDA and SQIVND (reference sequence). CDR3 length equals 12 residues. Trimming removed 11 bases from V and 3 bases from J, with 11 bases in between. This CDR3 reads CAVQAPNQPQHF. CDR3 sequence (DNA): TGTGCCGTACAGGCGCCCAATCAGCCCCAGCATTTT.

The genes are TRBV5-4 and TRBJ1-3; possibly TRBD1 for D (5 bases). CDR3 length: 16 residues. Trimming left V 3 bases short and J 4 bases short, with 17 bases between. Germline CDR1 SGHNT, CDR2 YYREEE (reference sequence). The CDR3 nucleotides are TGTGCCAGCAGCTCTCCATCGGGGGGATCAGGAAACACCATATATTTT. Protein product: CASSSPSGGSGNTIYF. The full variable domain, completed using reference TRBV5-4 and TRBJ1-3, is ETGVTQSPTHLIKTRGQQVTLRCSSQSGHNTVSWYQQALGQGPQFIFQYYREEENGRGNFPPRFSGLQFPNYSSELNVNALELDDSALYLCASSSPSGGSGNTIYFGEGSWLTVV.

This clone was found a few times. The chain couples TRBV6-1 to TRBJ2-5; D is tentatively TRBD1 or TRBD2 (5 bases each). CDR3 length: 16 residues. V was pared by 4 bases and J by 4 bases, with 19 bases between. The germline V gene has CDR1 MNHNS and CDR2 SASEGT. This CDR3 is CASSVLRDFGGETQYF. CDR3 coding DNA: TGTGCCAGCAGTGTACTCAGGGATTTTGGGGGAGAGACCCAGTACTTC.

The J gene is TRBJ1-5, the V gene TRBV19; the match to TRBD1 covers 9 bases. After removal of 3 bases from V and 6 bases from J, the junction contained 9 bases not matched to a gene. In germline, CDR1 is LNHDA, CDR2 SQIVND (reference sequence). The length of the CDR3 is 16 residues. The CDR3 loop is CASSMKDRGVGQPQHF. In DNA, the CDR3 is TGTGCCAGTAGTATGAAGGACAGGGGAGTGGGTCAGCCCCAGCATTTT.

This chain uses TRBV5-1 with TRBJ2-5, with TRBD2 identical over 8 bases. J lost 5 bases, V lost 4 bases, and 7 bases had no gene match. The CDR3 extends over 14 amino acids. Looked up from germline, CDR1 is SGHRS and CDR2 is YFSETQ. CDR3 coding DNA: TGCGCCAGCAGCCGACCCGGGGGGGACGAGACCCAGTACTTC. This translates into CASSRPGGDETQYF.

The chain recombines TRBV6-1 with TRBJ1-1; 7 nucleotides line up with TRBD1. Germline assignment: CDR1 MNHNS and CDR2 SASEGT. V dropped 6 bases and J dropped 1; count of bases not matched to a gene: 8. This CDR3 has 15 residues. CDR3 bases: TGTGCCAGCAGGGATAACAGACAGGGGAACACTGAAGCTTTCTTT. Encoded protein: CASRDNRQGNTEAFF.